This entry is about one TCR beta chain. What it binds is unknown. Regarding time point: blood 2 weeks post-SBRT. Indicated treatment: 15 Gy SBRT to primary tumor, nephrectomy 4 weeks later. The patient's renal cell carcinoma had clear cell pathology. These data come from a study of radiation and T cells in renal cell carcinoma. Study-level information: Nephrectomy followed 15 Gy stereotactic body radiation by 4 weeks.

Regarding the study as a whole: No pretreatment tumor biopsies were available for baseline clonotypes. In blood, top tumor clones expanded by 2 weeks, shrinking by 4.

The CDR3 loop spans 17 amino acids. Generated by immunoSEQ multiplex PCR, the TCRdb table keeps only in-frame clones and is missing some. The data hold around 130,000 clones, with roughly four fifths observed a single time. Material: blood, obtained from a patient whose treatment included radiotherapy and nephrectomy. V gene TRBV12-1 combines with J gene TRBJ1-5; the table assigns TRBD1, which was not confirmed against the DNA. TRBV12-1 is listed as a pseudogene. The TCR originated in a woman aged 60 to 75 with renal cell carcinoma. Written as DNA, the CDR3 is TGTGCCAGCAGCTTTGGGGACAGCTTTTTTAGCAATCAGCCCCAGCATTTT. Amino acid sequence: CASSFGDSFFSNQPQHF.